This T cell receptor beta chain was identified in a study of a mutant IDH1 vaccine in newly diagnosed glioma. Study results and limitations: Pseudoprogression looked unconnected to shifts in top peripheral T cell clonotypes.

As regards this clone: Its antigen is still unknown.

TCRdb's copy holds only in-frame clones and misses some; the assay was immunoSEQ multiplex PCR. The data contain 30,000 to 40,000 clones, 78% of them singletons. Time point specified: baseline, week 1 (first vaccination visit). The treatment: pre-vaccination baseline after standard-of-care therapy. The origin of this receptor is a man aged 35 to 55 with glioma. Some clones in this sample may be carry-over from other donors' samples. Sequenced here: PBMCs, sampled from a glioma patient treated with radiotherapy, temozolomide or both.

CDR3 protein: CASSVGDRDNYGYTF. For the CDR3, the DNA is TGTGCCAGCAGCGTAGGGGACAGGGATAACTATGGCTACACCTTC. The chain uses TRBV9 and TRBJ1-2, with 9 bases identical to TRBD1. The CDR3 covers 15 residues. The ends lost 0 bases at V and 1 base at J; junction bases unmatched: 1. The V gene's germline CDR1 is SGDLS and CDR2 YYNGEE.